This entry concerns a single TCR delta chain. Its antigen is currently unknown. Germline-derived CDR1 and CDR2 are TSWWSYY and QGS. The V gene lost 1 base and the J gene lost 1 base, with 22 bases spanning the gap. This CDR3 region has 19 residues. Sequences come from RNA converted to cDNA by reverse transcription. Pooled V-gene forward primers with one constant-region reverse primer generated the CDR3 amplicons by multiplex PCR. TCRdb ran CATT on the multiplex PCR reads. The data hold around 60,000 delta-chain clones, with around 16% observed a single time. The entry originates in a study of Vδ1+ human thymocytes. General study results and limits: Thymic TRG and TRD repertoires appeared highly polyclonal, with Gaussian CDR3 length distributions.

The chain employs TRDV1 and TRDJ1; the D gene is possibly TRDD3 (5 bases). Material: Vdelta1+ gamma-delta thymocytes from the thymus. As for subset: FACS-sorted CD3+ TCRalphabeta- TCRVdelta1+ TCRVdelta2- thymocytes. This receptor was identified in a girl under three years old who had congenital heart surgery. The CDR3 is CALGEPILGRGGGTDKLIF. The CDR3 DNA reads as TGTGCTCTTGGGGAACCCATTCTCGGGCGCGGGGGGGGCACCGATAAACTCATCTTT.